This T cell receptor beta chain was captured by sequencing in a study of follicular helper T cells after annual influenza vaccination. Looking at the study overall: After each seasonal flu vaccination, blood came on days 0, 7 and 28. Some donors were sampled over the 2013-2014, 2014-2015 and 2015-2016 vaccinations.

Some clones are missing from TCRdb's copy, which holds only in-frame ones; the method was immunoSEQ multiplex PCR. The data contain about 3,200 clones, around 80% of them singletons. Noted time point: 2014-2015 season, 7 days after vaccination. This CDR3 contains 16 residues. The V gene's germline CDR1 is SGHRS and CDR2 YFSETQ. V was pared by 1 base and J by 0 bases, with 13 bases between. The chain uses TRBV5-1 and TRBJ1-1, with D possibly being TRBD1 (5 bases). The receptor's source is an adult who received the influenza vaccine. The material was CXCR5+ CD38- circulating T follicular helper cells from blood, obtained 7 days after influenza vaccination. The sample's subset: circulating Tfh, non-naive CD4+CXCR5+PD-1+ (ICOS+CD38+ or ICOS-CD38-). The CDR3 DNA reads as TGCGCCAGCAGCTTGTACGGGACCCACATGAACACTGAAGCTTTCTTT. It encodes CASSLYGTHMNTEAFF.